The 6 T cell receptor beta chains below were found in one sample sequenced in a study of blood T cell repertoires in COVID-19. TCRdb's copy holds only in-frame clones and misses some; the assay was immunoSEQ multiplex PCR. There are some 100,000 clones in the sample; about 82% occur only once, and roughly 25% lies in the top ten. Sequencing input: peripheral blood. The receptors stem from a human donor in a cohort sampled during active COVID-19.

The rearrangement links TRBV6-6 to TRBJ2-1, with D perhaps matching TRBD2 (6 bases). Deletions cut 6 bases from V and 3 bases from J, with 12 bases between. This CDR3 has 14 amino acids. CDR1 is MNHNY and CDR2 is SVGAGI in the germline V gene (reference sequence). The CDR3: CASRASVYYNEQFF. DNA for the CDR3: TGTGCCAGCAGGGCTAGCGTCTACTACAATGAGCAGTTCTTC.

The chain carries TRBV28 and TRBJ1-5; D is possibly TRBD1 (6 bases). The CDR3 consists of 14 residues. Per the germline V gene, CDR1 is MDHEN and CDR2 is SYDVKM. V was cut by 6 bases and J by 1 base, with 10 bases left in between. CDR3 in DNA: TGTGCCAGCAGCCCGGGACAAAGCAATCAGCCCCAGCATTTT. It translates to CASSPGQSNQPQHF.

The chain links TRBV6-6 to TRBJ2-2; a possible D gene is TRBD2 (7 bases). Germline V gene sequence: CDR1 MNHNY, CDR2 SVGAGI (reference sequence). V lost 6 bases to trimming and J lost 2 bases, with 13 bases between them. CDR3 size: 15 residues. DNA for the CDR3: TGTGCCAGCAGGCCGGGGGGCGGTAACACCGGGGAGCTGTTTTTT. Amino acid sequence: CASRPGGGNTGELFF.

The gene calls are TRBV5-1 and TRBJ1-1; D perhaps matches TRBD1 (6 bases). This CDR3 is built from 14 residues. CDR1 is SGHRS and CDR2 is YFSETQ in the germline V gene. The ends were cut back, 2 bases at V and 2 bases at J, with 10 bases in the middle. CDR3 sequence (DNA): TGCGCCAGCAGCTTTGCAGGGGAAAACACTGAAGCTTTCTTT. The encoded protein is CASSFAGENTEAFF.

The rearrangement links TRBV12-3 or TRBV12-4 to TRBJ1-5; D gene uncertain. V lost 4 bases and J 1 base, leaving 5 bases between the germline ends. The CDR3 extends over 13 amino acids. The CDR3 sequence: CASSWQSNQPQHF. The CDR3 nucleotides read TGTGCCAGCAGTTGGCAAAGCAATCAGCCCCAGCATTTT.

V and J are TRBV27 and TRBJ2-7; D might be TRBD2 (6 bases). V lost 3 bases and J 5 bases, leaving 14 bases between the germline ends. The CDR3 covers 14 residues. Looked up from germline, CDR1 is MNHEY and CDR2 is SMNVEV (reference sequence). DNA of the CDR3: TGTGCCAGCAGTTTGCGGACTACTCATCACGAGCAGTACTTC. Translating it yields CASSLRTTHHEQYF.